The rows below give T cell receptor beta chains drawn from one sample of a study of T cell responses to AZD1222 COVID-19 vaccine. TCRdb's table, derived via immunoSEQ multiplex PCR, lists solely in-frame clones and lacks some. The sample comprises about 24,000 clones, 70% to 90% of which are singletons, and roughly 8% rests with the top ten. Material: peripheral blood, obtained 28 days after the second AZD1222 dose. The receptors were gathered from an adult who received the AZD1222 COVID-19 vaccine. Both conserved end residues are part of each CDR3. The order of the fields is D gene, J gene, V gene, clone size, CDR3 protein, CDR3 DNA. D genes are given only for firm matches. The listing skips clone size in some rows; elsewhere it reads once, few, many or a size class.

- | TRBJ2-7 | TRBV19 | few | CASMDGGYSYEQYF | TGTGCCAGTATGGACGGGGGATACTCCTACGAGCAGTACTTC
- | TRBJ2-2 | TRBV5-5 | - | CASSLFSSGTGELFF | TGTGCCAGCAGCTTGTTTTCTAGTGGCACCGGGGAGCTGTTTTTT
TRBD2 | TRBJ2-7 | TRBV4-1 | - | CASSPLPLLAGDHEQYF | TGCGCCAGCAGCCCTCTTCCCCTACTAGCGGGAGACCACGAGCAGTACTTC
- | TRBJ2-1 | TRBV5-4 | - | CASSSGISYNEQFF | TGTGCCAGCAGCTCCGGGATTTCCTACAATGAGCAGTTCTTC
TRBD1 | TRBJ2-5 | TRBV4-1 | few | CASSRTGGKETQYF | TGCGCCAGCAGTCGGACAGGGGGAAAAGAGACCCAGTACTTC
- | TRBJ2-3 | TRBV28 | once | CASSSIPAADTQYF | TGTGCCAGCAGTTCAATACCCGCCGCAGATACGCAGTATTTT
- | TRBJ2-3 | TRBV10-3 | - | CAISSPAGSTDTQYF | TGTGCCATCAGTTCACCGGCGGGCAGCACAGATACGCAGTATTTT
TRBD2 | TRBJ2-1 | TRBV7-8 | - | CASSSGTSGYNEQFF | TGTGCCAGCAGCTCCGGGACTAGCGGTTACAATGAGCAGTTCTTC
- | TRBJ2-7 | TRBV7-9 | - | CASSLEARGEQYF | TGTGCCAGCAGCTTAGAAGCCCGTGGCGAGCAGTACTTC
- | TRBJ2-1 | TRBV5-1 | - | CASSYDFNEQFF | TGCGCCAGCAGCTACGATTTCAATGAGCAGTTCTTC
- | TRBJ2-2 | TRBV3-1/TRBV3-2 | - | CASTRRTTRWTGELFF | TGTGCCAGCACCCGCCGGACTACCCGATGGACCGGGGAGCTGTTTTTT
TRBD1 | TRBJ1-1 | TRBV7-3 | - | CASSPDRENTEAFF | TGTGCCAGCAGCCCGGACAGGGAAAACACTGAAGCTTTCTTT
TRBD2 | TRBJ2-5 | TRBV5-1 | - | CASSFGTSGGAQETQYF | TGCGCCAGCAGCTTCGGGACTAGCGGGGGGGCCCAAGAGACCCAGTACTTC
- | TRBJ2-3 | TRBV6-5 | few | CASSYRNRATDTQYF | TGTGCCAGCAGTTACAGGAACCGTGCCACAGATACGCAGTATTTT
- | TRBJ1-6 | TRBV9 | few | CASSVDTYNSPLHF | TGTGCCAGCAGCGTAGACACCTATAATTCACCCCTCCACTTT
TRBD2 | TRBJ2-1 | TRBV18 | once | CASSPGTSGMNEQFF | TGTGCCAGCTCACCTGGGACTAGCGGGATGAATGAGCAGTTCTTC
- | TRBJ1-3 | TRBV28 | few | CASSPRWDVSSGNTIYF | TGTGCCAGCAGCCCCCGGTGGGATGTCAGCTCTGGAAACACCATATATTTT
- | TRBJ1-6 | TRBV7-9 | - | CASSFSGGGDSPLHF | TGTGCCAGCAGCTTCTCCGGGGGTGGTGATTCACCCCTCCACTTT
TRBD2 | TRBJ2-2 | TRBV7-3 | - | CASSLLAGGPDTGELFF | TGTGCCAGCAGCTTACTAGCGGGGGGGCCTGACACCGGGGAGCTGTTTTTT
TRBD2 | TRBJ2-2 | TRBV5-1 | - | CASRWRGLDTGELFF | TGCGCCAGCAGGTGGCGGGGGTTGGACACCGGGGAGCTGTTTTTT
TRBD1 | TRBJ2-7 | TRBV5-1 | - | CASSFGRGNHLSYEQYF | TGCGCCAGCAGCTTTGGCAGGGGGAACCATTTGTCCTACGAGCAGTACTTC
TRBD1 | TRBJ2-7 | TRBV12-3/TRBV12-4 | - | CASSPRGHEQYF | TGTGCCAGCAGCCCCAGGGGGCACGAGCAGTACTTC